This entry concerns a single T cell receptor beta chain. V lost 2 bases and J lost 0, with 10 bases in between. CDR3 length: 15 amino acids. Germline values: CDR1 SGHVS, CDR2 FQNEAQ. Libraries were prepared by immunoSEQ multiplex PCR; TCRdb keeps only in-frame clonotypes and omits some of them. Found here are 90,000 to 110,000 clones, approximately 84% of them singletons; the top ten hold roughly 6.5%. This specimen belongs to a study of blood T cell repertoires in COVID-19. Study at large: Collection of acute and convalescent COVID-19 samples took place in the United States, Italy and Spain. T cells, B-cell-depleted T cells, or PBMCs provided the cDNA or gDNA that served as material.

The chain carries TRBV7-8 and TRBJ1-1, with D unresolved. The source is a woman between 45 and 65 years old with acute or convalescent COVID-19. Sequencing was done on a sample of peripheral blood. The CDR3 protein is CASSLQARVNTEAFF. In nucleotides, the CDR3 is TGTGCCAGCAGCTTACAGGCGAGGGTGAACACTGAAGCTTTCTTT.